The next 5 T cell receptor beta chains were all read from a single sample in a study of cytomegalovirus exposure and HLA in healthy donors. PCR amplification relied on 60 Vbeta primers (plus 13 Jbeta primers). Produced via immunoSEQ multiplex PCR; TCRdb's table is partial and in-frame only. The sample shows roughly 33,000 clones, and 3.4% sits with its ten largest clones. Sequenced: PBMCs. Every receptor here comes from a woman aged 40 to 55 in good health and CMV-seropositive.

V usage is TRBV6-6 and J usage is TRBJ1-3; TRBD1 aligns across 8 bases. The CDR3 sequence is 15 residues long. Germline V gene data show CDR1 as MNHNY and CDR2 as SVGAGI (reference sequence). Unmatched junction bases numbered 0, after V lost 2 bases and J lost 0 bases. The CDR3 DNA follows: TGTGCCAGCAGTTACCAGGGGGCCTCTGGAAACACCATATATTTT. It codes for CASSYQGASGNTIYF.

The chain uses TRBV27 and TRBJ2-7, with D perhaps matching TRBD1 (5 bases). Between the trimmed V and J ends, which lost 6 bases and 4 bases, there was a span of 13 bases. Per germline, CDR1 MNHEY and CDR2 SMNVEV (reference sequence). This CDR3 region has 13 residues. This CDR3 reads CASSRQPRYEQYF. CDR3 bases: TGTGCCAGCAGCCGACAGCCAAGATACGAGCAGTACTTC.

The rearrangement uses TRBV12-2 and TRBJ2-3; the D call of TRBD2 is as the table states it, not checked on the DNA. TRBV12-2 is shown as a pseudogene. The CDR3 is made up of 16 amino acids. CDR3 sequence: CASRAGTSGSTDTQYF. The DNA of the CDR3 is TGTGCAAGTCGCGCCGGGACTAGCGGGAGCACAGATACGCAGTATTTT.

The chain joins TRBV28 to TRBJ1-5, with a tentative D call TRBD1 (6 bases). Germline CDR1 reads MDHEN; CDR2 reads SYDVKM. The CDR3 contains 14 residues. Trimming shortened V by 6 bases and J by 4 bases, and 13 bases separated the two germline ends. The CDR3 DNA reads TGTGCCAGCAGGCTAGGGGGGGTAAATCAGCCCCAGCATTTT. Amino acid sequence: CASRLGGVNQPQHF.

The V call is TRBV27, the J call TRBJ2-3, with 10 nucleotides matching TRBD2. The germline V gene has CDR1 MNHEY and CDR2 SMNVEV (reference sequence). The junction had 10 bases not matched to a gene; V was cut back by 1 base and J by 0 bases. The CDR3 has 19 residues. The chain's CDR3 is CASSLLASGSLTSTDTQYF. The CDR3 DNA follows: TGTGCCAGCAGTTTATTGGCTAGCGGGAGTCTTACTAGCACAGATACGCAGTATTTT.